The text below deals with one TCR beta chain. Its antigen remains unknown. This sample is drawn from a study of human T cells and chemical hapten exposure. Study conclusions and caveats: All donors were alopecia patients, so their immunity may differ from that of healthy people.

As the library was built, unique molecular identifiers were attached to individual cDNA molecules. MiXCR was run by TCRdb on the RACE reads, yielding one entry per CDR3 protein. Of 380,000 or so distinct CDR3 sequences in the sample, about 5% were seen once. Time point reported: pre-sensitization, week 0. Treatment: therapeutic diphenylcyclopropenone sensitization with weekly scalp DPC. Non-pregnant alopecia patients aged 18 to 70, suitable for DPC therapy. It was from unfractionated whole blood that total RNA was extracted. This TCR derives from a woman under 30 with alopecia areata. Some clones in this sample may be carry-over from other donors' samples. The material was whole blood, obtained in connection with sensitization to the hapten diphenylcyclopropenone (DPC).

The CDR3 loop is CASSQVRLAGEQFF. The CDR3 nucleotides read TGTGCCAGCAGCCAAGTCAGACTAGCGGGTGAGCAGTTCTTC. This sequence joins TRBV3-1 and TRBJ2-1; 10 bases align to TRBD2. Trimming cost V 1 base and J 9 bases; bases outside gene matches: 3. Germline CDR1 is LGHDT and CDR2 is YNNKEL (reference sequence). CDR3 length: 14 residues.